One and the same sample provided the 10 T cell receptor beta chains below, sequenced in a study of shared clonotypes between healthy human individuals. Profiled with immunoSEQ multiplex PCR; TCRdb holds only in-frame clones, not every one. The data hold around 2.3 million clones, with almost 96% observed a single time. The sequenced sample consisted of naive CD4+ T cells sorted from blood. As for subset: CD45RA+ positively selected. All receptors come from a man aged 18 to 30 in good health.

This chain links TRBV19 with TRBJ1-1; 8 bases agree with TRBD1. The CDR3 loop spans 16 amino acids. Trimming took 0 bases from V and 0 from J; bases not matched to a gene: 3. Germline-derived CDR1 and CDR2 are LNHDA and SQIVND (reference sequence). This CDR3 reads CASSIEGTGLNTEAFF. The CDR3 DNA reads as TGTGCCAGTAGTATAGAGGGGACAGGTCTGAACACTGAAGCTTTCTTT.

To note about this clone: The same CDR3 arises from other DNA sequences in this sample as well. CDR3 in DNA: TGCGCCAGCAGCTTGGGTGGGACAGGGGCATACGAGCAGTACTTC. Translating gives CASSLGGTGAYEQYF. The rearrangement uses TRBV5-1 and TRBJ2-7, with 10 bases matching TRBD1. The germline gives CDR1 SGHRS, CDR2 YFSETQ. J gave up 4 bases and V 0 bases, and 4 bases lay outside the gene matches. The CDR3 is 15 amino acids.

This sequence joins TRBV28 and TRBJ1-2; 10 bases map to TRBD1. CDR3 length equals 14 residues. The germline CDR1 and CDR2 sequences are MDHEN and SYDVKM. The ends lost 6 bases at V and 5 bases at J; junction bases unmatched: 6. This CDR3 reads CASRPGTGAYGYTF. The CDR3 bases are TGTGCCAGCAGGCCGGGGACAGGGGCGTATGGCTACACCTTC.

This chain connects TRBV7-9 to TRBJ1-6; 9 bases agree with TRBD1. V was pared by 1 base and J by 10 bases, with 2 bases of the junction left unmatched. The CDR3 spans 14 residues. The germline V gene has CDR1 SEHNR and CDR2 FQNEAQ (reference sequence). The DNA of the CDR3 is TGTGCCAGCAGCTTAGGGGACAGGGCCTCACCCCTCCACTTT. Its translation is CASSLGDRASPLHF.

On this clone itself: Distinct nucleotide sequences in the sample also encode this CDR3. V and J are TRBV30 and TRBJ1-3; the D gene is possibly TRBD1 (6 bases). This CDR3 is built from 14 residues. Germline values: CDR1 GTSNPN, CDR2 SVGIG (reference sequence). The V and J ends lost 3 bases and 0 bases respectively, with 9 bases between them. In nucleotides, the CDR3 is TGTGCCTGGAGCAAGGGGGGCTCTGGAAACACCATATATTTT. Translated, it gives CAWSKGGSGNTIYF.

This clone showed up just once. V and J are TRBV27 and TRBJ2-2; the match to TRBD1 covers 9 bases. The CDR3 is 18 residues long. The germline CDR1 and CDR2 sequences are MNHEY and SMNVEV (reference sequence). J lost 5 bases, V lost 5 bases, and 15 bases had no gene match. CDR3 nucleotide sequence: TGTGCCAGCAGTCCTAGGACAGGGGTTGAGATATGGACCGGGGAGCTGTTTTTT. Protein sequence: CASSPRTGVEIWTGELFF.

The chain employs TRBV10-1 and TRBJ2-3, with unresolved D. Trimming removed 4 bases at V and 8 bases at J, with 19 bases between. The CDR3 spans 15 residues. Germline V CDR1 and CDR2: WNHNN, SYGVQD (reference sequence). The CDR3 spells CASSGGKIDSGTQYF. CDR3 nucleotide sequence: TGCGCCAGCAGTGGGGGAAAAATAGACTCTGGTACGCAGTATTTT.

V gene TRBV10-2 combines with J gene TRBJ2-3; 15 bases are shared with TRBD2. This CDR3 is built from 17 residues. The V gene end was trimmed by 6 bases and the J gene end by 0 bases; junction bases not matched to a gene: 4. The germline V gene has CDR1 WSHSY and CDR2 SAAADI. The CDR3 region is CASSPGTSGGSTDTQYF. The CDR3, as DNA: TGCGCCAGCAGCCCCGGGACTAGCGGGGGGAGCACAGATACGCAGTATTTT.

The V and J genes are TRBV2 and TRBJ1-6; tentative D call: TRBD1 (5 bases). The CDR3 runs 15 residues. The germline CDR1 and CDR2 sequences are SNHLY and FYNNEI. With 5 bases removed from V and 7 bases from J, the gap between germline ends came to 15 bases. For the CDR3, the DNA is TGTGCCAGCAGTATTACCGGGACGCCCAATTCACCCCTCCACTTT. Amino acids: CASSITGTPNSPLHF.

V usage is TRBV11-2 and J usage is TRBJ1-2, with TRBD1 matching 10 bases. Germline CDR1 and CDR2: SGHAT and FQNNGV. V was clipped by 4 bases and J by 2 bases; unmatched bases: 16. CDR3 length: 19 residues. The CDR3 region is CASSSTRRDRGRSNYGYTF. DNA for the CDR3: TGTGCCAGCAGCTCCACCCGGCGGGACAGGGGACGTTCCAACTATGGCTACACCTTC. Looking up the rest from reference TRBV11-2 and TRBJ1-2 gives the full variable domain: EAGVAQSPRYKIIEKRQSVAFWCNPISGHATLYWYQQILGQGPKLLIQFQNNGVVDDSQLPKDRFSAERLKGVDSTLKIQPAKLEDSAVYLCASSSTRRDRGRSNYGYTFGSGTRLTVV.